These 19 T cell receptor beta chains were all obtained from the same sample, sequenced in a study of cytomegalovirus exposure and HLA in healthy donors. PCR involved 60 Vbeta and 13 Jbeta primers. Here immunoSEQ multiplex PCR was the method, and the copy in TCRdb shows in-frame clones only, minus some. Of about 160,000 clones listed, more than 65% are singletons. What was sequenced was PBMCs. The receptors derive from a man aged 30-40 years in good health and CMV-seronegative.

J is TRBJ2-7 and V is TRBV5-6, with a possible D match to TRBD1 (5 bases). Germline CDR1 SGHDT, CDR2 YYEEEE. The CDR3 sequence is 14 residues long. Trimming took off 1 base at V and 0 bases at J, with 8 bases between the two ends. CDR3 in amino acids: CASSLLRVSYEQYF. The CDR3 nucleotides are TGTGCCAGCAGCTTGCTCAGGGTCTCCTACGAGCAGTACTTC.

V is TRBV5-5 and J is TRBJ1-1; TRBD1 agrees at 8 bases. The CDR3 consists of 16 residues. Germline loops: CDR1 SGHKS, CDR2 YYEKEE (reference sequence). J gave up 1 base and V 0 bases, and 5 bases lay outside the gene matches. CDR3 DNA: TGTGCCAGCAGCTTGGGGGACAGGCGTTCGAACACTGAAGCTTTCTTT. The encoded protein is CASSLGDRRSNTEAFF.

The rearrangement joins TRBV19 to TRBJ2-1; TRBD2 aligns across 9 bases. J gave up 6 bases and V 6 bases, and 6 bases lay outside the gene matches. The CDR3 runs 14 residues. The germline V gene encodes CDR1 LNHDA and CDR2 SQIVND (reference sequence). The CDR3 is CASRPGLAFNEQFF. The CDR3 DNA reads as TGTGCCAGTAGGCCGGGACTAGCATTCAATGAGCAGTTCTTC.

CDR3 loop: CASSFLRGRMNTEAFF. CDR3 nucleotides: TGTGCCAGCAGCTTCCTCAGGGGACGGATGAACACTGAAGCTTTCTTT. The rearrangement uses TRBV7-2 and TRBJ1-1; possible D gene TRBD1, 6 bases. From germline, CDR1 is SGHTA and CDR2 FQGNSA. The V gene lost 3 bases and the J gene lost 0 bases, with 14 bases spanning the gap. The CDR3 consists of 16 residues.

This sequence joins TRBV13 and TRBJ2-7; 7 bases agree with TRBD2. CDR3 length: 12 residues. Looked up from germline, CDR1 is PRHDT and CDR2 is FYEKMQ (reference sequence). With V trimmed by 8 bases and J by 6 bases, 7 bases remained unmatched. The CDR3 protein is CASGLSGGEQYF. The DNA for the CDR3 is TGTGCCAGCGGACTCTCGGGGGGCGAGCAGTACTTC.

This chain joins TRBV7-2 and TRBJ1-1; no clear D gene. Germline values: CDR1 SGHTA, CDR2 FQGNSA. This CDR3 is built from 15 residues. The V end lost 0 bases, the J end lost 4 bases, and 12 bases lay between the germline ends. CDR3 sequence reads: CASSLAPGSATEAFF. CDR3 DNA: TGTGCCAGCAGCTTAGCCCCCGGGTCGGCCACTGAAGCTTTCTTT.

The CDR3 DNA reads as TGCGCCATCTGGTATCTCAGTCTCCCCTACGAGCAGTACTTC. Residues: CAIWYLSLPYEQYF. This chain uses TRBV10-2 with TRBJ2-7; D gene unclear. CDR1 WSHSY and CDR2 SAAADI come from the germline V gene. Between the trimmed V and J ends, which lost 10 bases and 2 bases, there was a span of 18 bases. The CDR3 has 14 residues.

The chain is built from TRBV6-5 and TRBJ2-7; weak D call: TRBD2 (6 bases). This CDR3 has 15 residues. The V gene's germline CDR1 is MNHEY and CDR2 SVGAGI. Trimming stripped 2 bases from V and 0 bases from J, with 11 bases between. In DNA form, the CDR3 reads TGTGCCAGCAGTTACCTGGCGGGAAGCTCCTACGAGCAGTACTTC. This translates into CASSYLAGSSYEQYF.

V usage is TRBV7-3 and J usage is TRBJ2-6; possible D gene TRBD2, 5 bases. Germline assignment: CDR1 SGHTA and CDR2 FQGTGA. The CDR3 has 14 residues. V lost 8 bases, J lost 0 bases, and 8 bases lay in between. CDR3 amino acids: CASEEGSGANVLTF. CDR3 nucleotides: TGTGCCAGCGAAGAGGGCTCTGGGGCCAACGTCCTGACTTTC.

The chain combines TRBV2 with TRBJ1-2; 7 positions match TRBD1. Germline CDR1 and CDR2: SNHLY and FYNNEI. With V trimmed by 0 bases and J by 5 bases, 12 bases remained unmatched. This CDR3 contains 17 residues. Written as DNA, the CDR3 is TGTGCCAGCAGTGAAGCAGCTTTAAACGACAGGGCTTATGGCTACACCTTC. It is translated as CASSEAALNDRAYGYTF.

The DNA for the CDR3 is TGTGCCAGTAGTTCCCGACAGGGCCATGAAGGTGGCTACACCTTC. It yields the protein CASSSRQGHEGGYTF. V is TRBV19 and J is TRBJ1-2, with TRBD1 identical over 7 bases. The CDR3 is made up of 15 amino acids. Germline V lookup: CDR1 LNHDA, CDR2 SQIVND (reference sequence). With 5 bases clipped from V and 7 bases from J, the junction kept 13 bases outside the gene matches.

J is TRBJ2-2 and V is TRBV7-2; 9 positions agree with TRBD2. This CDR3 is 14 amino acids long. Germline CDR1 reads SGHTA; CDR2 reads FQGNSA. V lost 7 bases and J lost 4; bases outside the gene matches: 4. The CDR3 is CASTFSGGTGELFF. DNA of the CDR3: TGTGCCAGCACCTTTAGCGGGGGCACCGGGGAGCTGTTTTTT.

The chain uses TRBV7-3 and TRBJ1-1, with D possibly being TRBD1 (5 bases). The germline gives CDR1 SGHTA, CDR2 FQGTGA. The CDR3 totals 17 residues. Trimming took 5 bases from V and 1 from J, leaving 20 bases between them. CDR3 nucleotide sequence: TGTGCCAGCAGCCTTCGCCCGTTGGGAGGGGCGAACACTGAAGCTTTCTTT. Amino acids: CASSLRPLGGANTEAFF.

This chain connects TRBV19 to TRBJ2-1, with 10 bases identical to TRBD2. CDR1 and CDR2 (germline): LNHDA, SQIVND (reference sequence). V lost 5 bases and J lost 8; bases outside the gene matches: 12. This CDR3 contains 16 residues. The CDR3 nucleotides read TGTGCCAGTAGTCGTCATAGCGGGGGGACACTATATGAGCAGTTCTTC. This translates into CASSRHSGGTLYEQFF.

This clone showed up just once. The DNA for the CDR3 is TGTGCCAGCAGCCCCTCATCTAGCGGGAGCTACGAGCAGTACTTC. Its protein product is CASSPSSSGSYEQYF. The J gene is TRBJ2-7, the V gene TRBV7-9; the match to TRBD2 covers 10 bases. The CDR3 contains 15 residues. The germline V gene has CDR1 SEHNR and CDR2 FQNEAQ (reference sequence). V shed 5 bases, J shed 3 bases, and the junction held 7 bases outside the gene matches.

This clone was seen a few times. The V and J genes are TRBV4-3 and TRBJ2-4; weak D call: TRBD1 (5 bases). Looked up from germline, CDR1 is LGHNA and CDR2 is YSLEER. V was clipped by 1 base and J by 4 bases, with 17 bases between them. The CDR3 loop spans 17 amino acids. The chain's CDR3 is CASSQGAQIKGKNIQYF. The CDR3 coding sequence is TGCGCCAGCAGCCAAGGGGCACAAATTAAGGGGAAAAACATTCAGTACTTC.

V is TRBV10-3 and J is TRBJ2-3, with 13 bases lining up with TRBD2. Germline V CDR1 and CDR2: ENHRY, SYGVKD. J gave up 1 base and V 10 bases, and 11 bases lay outside the gene matches. The CDR3 spans 17 residues. The CDR3 sequence: CATLRGLAGLGTDTQYF. In DNA form, the CDR3 reads TGTGCCACACTCCGGGGACTAGCGGGACTCGGCACAGATACGCAGTATTTT.

The rearrangement uses TRBV6-4 and TRBJ2-3, with a weak D call TRBD2 (6 bases). Germline CDR1 is MRHNA and CDR2 is SNTAGT. This CDR3 spans 14 amino acids. The V end lost 4 bases, the J end lost 4 bases, and 12 bases lay between the germline ends. Written as DNA, the CDR3 is TGTGCCAGCAGTGCCAGTGGAGGGTCAGATACGCAGTATTTT. Translation gives CASSASGGSDTQYF.

The chain has TRBV28 and TRBJ1-5; D possibly corresponds to TRBD1 (5 bases). Germline V gene data show CDR1 as MDHEN and CDR2 as SYDVKM. V was trimmed by 6 bases and J by 7 bases, leaving 16 bases between them. The CDR3 has 14 amino acids. The CDR3 protein is CASRPGDARQPQHF. The DNA of the CDR3 is TGTGCCAGCAGACCGGGGGACGCGAGACAGCCCCAGCATTTT.